These 13 T cell receptor beta chains came from one sample sequenced in a study of chronic HIV infection and antiretroviral therapy. Each CDR3 protein gets one entry after TCRdb re-called the 5' RACE reads with MiXCR. The sample has approximately 40,000 distinct CDR3 sequences, roughly 8% seen once. The material sequenced was peripheral blood. The receptors were gathered from an adult who had HIV and had not received antiretroviral therapy, or was an uninfected healthy control (not recorded which).

This clonotype was recorded many times. The V gene is TRBV4-3, the J gene TRBJ2-2, with 8 nucleotides matching TRBD2. Trimming cost V 6 bases and J 6 bases; bases outside gene matches: 9. Germline V gives CDR1 LGHNA, CDR2 YSLEER. CDR3 size: 15 residues. This CDR3 is CASSKSGSAAGELFF. The CDR3 coding sequence is TGCGCCAGCAGTAAAAGCGGGAGCGCGGCCGGGGAGCTGTTTTTT.

The genes are TRBV11-2 and TRBJ2-1, with unresolved D. The V end lost 6 bases, the J end lost 6 bases, and 18 bases lay between the germline ends. Germline CDR1 and CDR2: SGHAT and FQNNGV. The CDR3 runs to 15 residues. This chain's CDR3 is CASRGNRLAFNEQFF. CDR3 nucleotide sequence: TGTGCCAGCAGGGGAAACAGACTCGCCTTCAATGAGCAGTTCTTC. Filled out from reference TRBV11-2 and TRBJ2-1, the complete variable domain reads EAGVAQSPRYKIIEKRQSVAFWCNPISGHATLYWYQQILGQGPKLLIQFQNNGVVDDSQLPKDRFSAERLKGVDSTLKIQPAKLEDSAVYLCASRGNRLAFNEQFFGPGTRLTVL.

This clonotype was seen at least ten times. The chain uses TRBV20-1 and TRBJ2-3, with TRBD2 matching over 7 bases. The CDR3 spans 15 residues. The J segment lost 10 bases and the V segment lost 0 bases, leaving 13 bases of the junction unmatched. Germline V gene lookup returns CDR1 DFQATT and CDR2 SNEGSKA (reference sequence). This CDR3 reads CSARDGGGPEGAQYF. The DNA for the CDR3 is TGCAGTGCTAGAGATGGGGGAGGGCCGGAAGGAGCGCAGTATTTT.

The chain has TRBV12-3 or TRBV12-4 and TRBJ2-7; D unresolved. CDR3 length: 16 amino acids. V dropped 3 bases and J dropped 0 bases, with 15 bases sitting between them. CDR3 nucleotides: TGTGCCAGCAGTTTGAGCCCCCTCCCGAGCTCCTACGAGCAGTACTTC. Translating gives CASSLSPLPSSYEQYF.

The chain employs TRBV5-1 and TRBJ1-1, with a tentative D call TRBD1 (5 bases). The CDR3 covers 14 residues. Trimming left V 2 bases short and J 0 bases short, with 8 bases between. The germline CDR1 and CDR2 sequences are SGHRS and YFSETQ. The CDR3 DNA follows: TGCGCCAGCAGCTTACAGGCCTTGAACACTGAAGCTTTCTTT. It codes for CASSLQALNTEAFF.

The chain couples TRBV28 to TRBJ1-1; 9 nucleotides match TRBD1. Trimming at V came to 10 bases and at J to 4 bases, leaving 10 bases not matched to a gene. CDR3 length: 14 amino acids. The germline gives CDR1 MDHEN, CDR2 SYDVKM. Written as DNA, the CDR3 is TGTGCCATAGGACGACAGGGGGGGAGCACTGAAGCTTTCTTT. Its translation is CAIGRQGGSTEAFF. The full variable domain, with the rest looked up from reference TRBV28 and TRBJ1-1, is DVKVTQSSRYLVKRTGEKVFLECVQDMDHENMFWYRQDPGLGLRLIYFSYDVKMKEKGDIPEGYSVSREKKERFSLILESASTNQTSMYLCAIGRQGGSTEAFFGQGTRLTVV.

Comment on this clonotype: A junction end diverges from the germline sequence, so it may reflect a read error. The genes are TRBV15 and TRBJ1-1, with a weak D call TRBD1 (5 bases). This CDR3 region has 14 residues. Per germline, CDR1 LNHNV and CDR2 YYDKDF (reference sequence). The CDR3 reads CATSRDEVRGETFF. In nucleotides, the CDR3 is TGTGCCACCAGCAGAGATGAAGTAAGGGGTGAAACTTTCTTT.

This clonotype showed up many times. J is TRBJ2-2 and V is TRBV29-1; 12 nucleotides line up with TRBD2. This CDR3 comprises 14 residues. Losses at the gene ends were 6 bases for V and 3 bases for J; bases not matched to a gene: 2. Per the germline V gene, CDR1 is SQVTM and CDR2 is ANQGSEA. In DNA, the CDR3 is TGCAGCGTCGGGACTAGCGGGTACACCGGGGAGCTGTTTTTT. Its protein is CSVGTSGYTGELFF.

The rearrangement joins TRBV7-9 to TRBJ2-7; 10 bases map to TRBD1. This CDR3 has 16 residues. Germline values: CDR1 SEHNR, CDR2 FQNEAQ (reference sequence). Losses at the gene ends were 5 bases for V and 4 bases for J; bases not matched to a gene: 11. This CDR3 reads CASSRARDRGGYEQYF. CDR3 bases: TGTGCCAGCAGCCGTGCAAGGGACAGGGGAGGGTACGAGCAGTACTTC.

This clonotype was counted ten times or more. This chain connects TRBV7-2 to TRBJ2-3; TRBD1 matches 12 bases. The length of the CDR3 is 18 residues. The ends lost 5 bases at V and 4 bases at J; junction bases unmatched: 13. Per germline, CDR1 SGHTA and CDR2 FQGNSA. CDR3 sequence (DNA): TGTGCCAGCAGCCTTCCCCGGGACAGGGGGCCGAGGGCAGATACGCAGTATTTT. Its translation: CASSLPRDRGPRADTQYF.

In this sample, this clonotype turned up a few times. The chain uses TRBV28 and TRBJ2-7, with D possibly being TRBD1 (5 bases). Germline V lookup: CDR1 MDHEN, CDR2 SYDVKM. The CDR3 length is 12 residues. V lost 5 bases and J lost 4, with 9 bases in between. CDR3 in amino acids: CASSAQGYEQYF. CDR3 nucleotide sequence: TGTGCCAGCAGTGCCCAGGGATACGAGCAGTACTTC. Variable domain in full (rest from reference TRBV28 and TRBJ2-7): DVKVTQSSRYLVKRTGEKVFLECVQDMDHENMFWYRQDPGLGLRLIYFSYDVKMKEKGDIPEGYSVSREKKERFSLILESASTNQTSMYLCASSAQGYEQYFGPGTRLTVT.

Only a few counts were recorded for this clonotype. The V call is TRBV28, the J call TRBJ2-3; D is perhaps TRBD1 or TRBD2 (5 bases each). The germline gives CDR1 MDHEN, CDR2 SYDVKM. The CDR3 contains 13 residues. V lost 3 bases, J lost 4 bases, and 8 bases lay in between. The DNA for the CDR3 is TGTGCCAGCAGTTTTGAGGGACCAGATACGCAGTATTTT. This gives the protein CASSFEGPDTQYF.

The chain employs TRBV28 and TRBJ1-5; D is undetermined. V was cut by 5 bases and J by 7 bases, with 9 bases left in between. The CDR3 has 12 residues. The germline CDR1 and CDR2 sequences are MDHEN and SYDVKM. The CDR3 nucleotides read TGTGCCAGCAGTGGGATTTTGCAGCCCCAGCATTTT. It yields the protein CASSGILQPQHF.